The clone carrying this T cell receptor beta chain counts as medium-sized. Germline CDR1 reads SGHTA; CDR2 reads FQGTGA. This CDR3 is built from 16 residues. Trimming took 1 base from V and 0 from J, leaving 13 bases between them. This sample is part of a study of tumor-infiltrating lymphocytes in oesophageal squamous cell carcinoma. TCRdb reanalysed the PCR reads using MiXCR and keeps one entry per CDR3 protein. The sample carries approximately 3,000 distinct CDR3 sequences, 15% to 20% recorded once. The chain joins TRBV7-3 to TRBJ2-7; D is uncertain. This clonotype originated in a male donor with esophageal squamous cell carcinoma. The sequenced sample consisted of esophageal tumor tissue. The CDR3: CASSLIGPNSSYEQYF. The CDR3 DNA reads TGTGCCAGCAGCTTAATTGGCCCAAACAGCTCCTACGAGCAGTACTTC.